Detailed here is one TCR beta chain. Its target is not known. These data originate in a study of shared clonotypes between healthy human individuals. Findings and limits, study-wide: Clonotype sharing among donors, it was expected, would be affected by sequencing depth.

CDR1 and CDR2 from the germline V gene are SQVTM and ANQGSEA. This CDR3 is built from 12 residues. V shed 5 bases and J 4 bases; nucleotides not matched to a gene: 5. Naive CD4+ cells were CD45RA-selected; the remaining cells were memory. The authors split each subset's genomic DNA evenly across several immunoSEQ plates. It was approximately 0.2 ug DNA, tens of thousands of T cell genomes, that sorted-subset replicate PCRs used. Assay used: immunoSEQ multiplex PCR; TCRdb lists only in-frame clones, some missing. The profile covers over a million clones, with approximately 80% appearing a single time and roughly 0.55% taken by the ten largest.

V and J are TRBV29-1 and TRBJ2-7; 7 positions match TRBD1. The source of this sequence is a man younger than 35 in good health. Some clones in this sample may be carry-over from other donors' samples. The material sequenced was memory CD4+ T cells from PBMCs. Subset: CD45RA-negative fraction. Written as DNA, the CDR3 is TGCAGCGTTTCGAGGGGGCTATACGAGCAGTACTTC. Its translation: CSVSRGLYEQYF.